Following are 3 T cell receptor beta chains from one sample sequenced in a study of T cells after yellow fever vaccination. From the 5' RACE reads, TCRdb called clonotypes with MiXCR, one entry per CDR3 protein. This sample has about 340,000 distinct CDR3 sequences; about 9.5% occur once, and the top ten carry about a sixth. The sample was PBMCs, taken on the day of the first yellow fever vaccination. These receptors all stem from a man aged 18 to 35 who received the YFV17D yellow fever vaccine.

This clonotype came up a few times. The chain combines TRBV7-9 with TRBJ1-2; 7 bases align to TRBD1. V gave up 5 bases and J gave up 6 bases; unmatched junction bases: 9. This CDR3 comprises 14 residues. The germline V gene encodes CDR1 SEHNR and CDR2 FQNEAQ (reference sequence). CDR3 residues: CASSHRGAYDGYTF. In nucleotides, the CDR3 is TGTGCCAGCAGCCACAGGGGTGCCTATGATGGCTACACCTTC. The variable domain in full, with the rest retrieved from reference TRBV7-9 and TRBJ1-2, is DTGVSQNPRHKITKRGQNVTFRCDPISEHNRLYWYRQTLGQGPEFLTYFQNEAQLEKSRLLSDRFSAERPKGSFSTLEIQRTEQGDSAMYLCASSHRGAYDGYTFGSGTRLTVV.

This chain joins TRBV7-9 and TRBJ1-6; D uncertain. V was trimmed by 2 bases and J by 5 bases, leaving 10 bases between them. Germline CDR1 SEHNR, CDR2 FQNEAQ (reference sequence). The CDR3 sequence is 15 residues long. CDR3 region: CASSLRQTDNSPLHF. In DNA form, the CDR3 reads TGTGCCAGCAGCTTACGTCAGACTGATAATTCACCCCTCCACTTT.

This clonotype was detected only a few times. The chain employs TRBV12-3 or TRBV12-4 and TRBJ1-3; maybe TRBD1 (6 bases). This CDR3 contains 14 residues. The V end was cut by 6 bases, the J end by 3 bases, with 12 bases between. The CDR3 region is CASSRYRVGNTIYF. The CDR3 DNA sequence: TGTGCCAGCAGCCGGTACAGGGTTGGAAACACCATATATTTT.